This TCR beta chain was sequenced in a study of post-analysis software for immune sequencing data (dated by TCRdb to about 2015). Looking at the study overall: Disease courses on record covered relapsing-remitting, secondary progressive and progressive-relapsing multiple sclerosis, though some patients had no subtype annotation. A subset of samples was prepared in parallel using single-end sample barcoding, then pooled and co-amplified after Illumina adapter ligation. The patient repertoires were compared against some twelve previously published healthy control repertoires obtained from donors aged roughly 6 to 28 years. The study at large found these results: The control group was slightly older than the multiple sclerosis patient group. Compared with controls, multiple sclerosis patients had significantly lower normalized Chao1 diversity, a finding suggesting substantial peripheral T-cell clonal expansion. Significantly higher frequencies in patients than in controls were found for roughly 5 TRBV segments, including TRBV5-6, TRBV5-1 and TRBV20-1. Direct clustering with F measure showed strong co-clustering of samples prepared in the same batch, prompting a batch-effect correction.

The library was generated by PCR. The run used an Illumina HiSeq 2500. To reduce PCR and sequencing biases, unique molecular identifiers were built into the TCR beta cDNA libraries. Roughly 500,000 cDNA molecules were obtained per 1 to 10 million input T cells, so each molecule approximated one T cell. The patient libraries were prepared and sequenced with the same protocol used for the earlier healthy control dataset. Samples belonging to the same batch were prepared together, multiplexed and sequenced on a shared HiSeq lane. From the authors' description of their analysis: Raw barcoded reads were processed with MIGEC, and single-read molecular identifier groups were discarded before consensus assembly and CDR3 extraction. VDJtools was used for post-analysis of the clonotype tables, with diversity normalized by down-sampling every dataset to the smallest sample size. In repertoire overlap clustering, CDR3 amino acid sequences, but not nucleotide sequences, were matched to correct batch-related cross-sample contamination. TCRdb trimmed public reads at Q25 via fastp, called clones via MiXCR and kept in-frame beta chains. Each CDR3 protein gets just one entry, which takes the most common genes and DNA from the rows behind it. The V and J calls come from TCRdb's annotation, not from the publication. This sample comprises roughly 540,000 distinct CDR3 sequences, roughly 34% of them detected only once. The ten largest clones represent around 6.1% of the sample.

The germline V and J ends show losses of 4 bases and 1 base respectively, and no gene match explains 3 bases of the junction. For CDR1 and CDR2, the germline V gene lists MNHNS and SASEGT. The CDR3 contains 14 residues, cysteine and phenylalanine counted. Solely the CDR3 DNA is kept, with 42 bases framed from the first base. To demonstrate the VDJtools post-analysis software, the study profiled TCR beta repertoires from the peripheral blood of about 13 young patients with multiple sclerosis. Multiple sclerosis patients were children and adolescents aged about 6 to 16 years. About this clonotype itself: Its antigen has not been determined. No per-base quality is available; no much larger clone lies one base away.

Material: blood. This receptor chain uses TRBV6-1 and TRBJ2-7; TRBD1 matches 8 bases in the middle. This sequence originates from a girl under 18 with multiple sclerosis. The DNA sequence is TGTGCCAGCAGTGTGGGACAGGTTTCCTACGAGCAGTACTTC. The translation is CASSVGQVSYEQYF.